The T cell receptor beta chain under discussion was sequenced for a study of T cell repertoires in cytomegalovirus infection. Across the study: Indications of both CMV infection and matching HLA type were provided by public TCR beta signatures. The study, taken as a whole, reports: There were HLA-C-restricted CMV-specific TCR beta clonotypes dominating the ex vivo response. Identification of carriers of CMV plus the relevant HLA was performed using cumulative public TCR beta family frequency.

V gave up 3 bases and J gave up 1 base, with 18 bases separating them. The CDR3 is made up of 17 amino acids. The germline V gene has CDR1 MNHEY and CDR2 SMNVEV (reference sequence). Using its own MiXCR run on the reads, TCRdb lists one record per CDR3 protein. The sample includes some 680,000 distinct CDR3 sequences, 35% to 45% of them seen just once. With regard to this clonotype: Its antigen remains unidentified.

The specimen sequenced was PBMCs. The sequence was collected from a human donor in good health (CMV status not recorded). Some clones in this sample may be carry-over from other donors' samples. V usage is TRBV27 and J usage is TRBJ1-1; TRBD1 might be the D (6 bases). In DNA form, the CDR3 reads TGTGCCAGCAGTTTTCGGGGGGTGGGACACAGGAACACTGAAGCTTTCTTT. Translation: CASSFRGVGHRNTEAFF.